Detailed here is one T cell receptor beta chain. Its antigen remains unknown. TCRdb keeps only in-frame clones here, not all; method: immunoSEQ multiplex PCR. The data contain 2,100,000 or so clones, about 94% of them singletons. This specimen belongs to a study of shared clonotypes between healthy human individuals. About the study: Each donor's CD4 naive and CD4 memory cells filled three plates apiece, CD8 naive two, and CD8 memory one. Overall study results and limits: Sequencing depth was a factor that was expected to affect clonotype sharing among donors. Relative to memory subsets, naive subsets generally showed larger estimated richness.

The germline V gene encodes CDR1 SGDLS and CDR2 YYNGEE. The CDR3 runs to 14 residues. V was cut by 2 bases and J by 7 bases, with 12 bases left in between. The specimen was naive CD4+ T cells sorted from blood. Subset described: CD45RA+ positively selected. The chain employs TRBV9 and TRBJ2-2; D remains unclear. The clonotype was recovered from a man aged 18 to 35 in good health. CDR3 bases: TGTGCCAGCAGCGTGAGGAATGACGGCGGGGAGCTGTTTTTT. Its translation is CASSVRNDGGELFF.